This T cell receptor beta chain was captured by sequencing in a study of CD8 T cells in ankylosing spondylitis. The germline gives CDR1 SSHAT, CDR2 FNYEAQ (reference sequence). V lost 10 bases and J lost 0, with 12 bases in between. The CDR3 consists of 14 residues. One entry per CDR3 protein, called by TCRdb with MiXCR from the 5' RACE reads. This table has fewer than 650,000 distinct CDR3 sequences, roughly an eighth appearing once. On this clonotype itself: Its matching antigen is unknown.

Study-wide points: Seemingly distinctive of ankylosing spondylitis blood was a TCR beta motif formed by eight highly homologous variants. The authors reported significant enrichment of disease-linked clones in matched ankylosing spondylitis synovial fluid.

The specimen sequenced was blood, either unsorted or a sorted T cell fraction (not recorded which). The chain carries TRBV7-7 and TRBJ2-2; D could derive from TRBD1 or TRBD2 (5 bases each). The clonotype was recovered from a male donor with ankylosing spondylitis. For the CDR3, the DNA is TGTGCCACGGGGCGGACTCCGAACACCGGGGAGCTGTTTTTT. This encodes CATGRTPNTGELFF.